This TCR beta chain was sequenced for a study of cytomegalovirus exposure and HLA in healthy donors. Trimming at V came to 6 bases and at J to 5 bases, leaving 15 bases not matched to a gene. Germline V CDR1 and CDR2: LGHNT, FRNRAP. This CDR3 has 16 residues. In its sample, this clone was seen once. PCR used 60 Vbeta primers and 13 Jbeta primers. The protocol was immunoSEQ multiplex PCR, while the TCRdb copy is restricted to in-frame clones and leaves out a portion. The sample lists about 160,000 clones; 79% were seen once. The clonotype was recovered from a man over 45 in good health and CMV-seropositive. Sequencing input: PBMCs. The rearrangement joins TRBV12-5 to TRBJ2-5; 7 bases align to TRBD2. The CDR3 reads CASGPAVSGILETQYF. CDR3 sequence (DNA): TGTGCTAGTGGCCCCGCCGTCAGCGGGATTTTGGAGACCCAGTACTTC. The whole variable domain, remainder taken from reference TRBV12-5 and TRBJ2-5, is DARVTQTPRHKVTEMGQEVTMRCQPILGHNTVFWYRQTMMQGLELLAYFRNRAPLDDSGMPKDRFSAEMPDATLATLKIQPSEPRDSAVYFCASGPAVSGILETQYFGPGTRLLVL.